This T cell receptor beta chain was captured in a study of T cells after yellow fever vaccination. MiXCR, applied by TCRdb to the 5' RACE reads, yields one record per CDR3 protein. The sample has 450,000 to 550,000 distinct CDR3 sequences; 19% are singletons. This CDR3 has 14 amino acids. The germline CDR1 and CDR2 sequences are LGHDT and YNNKEL (reference sequence). V shed 11 bases and J 4 bases; nucleotides not matched to a gene: 13. The sequencing used PBMCs, collected 15 days after the yellow fever booster vaccination. This rearrangement joins TRBV3-1 to TRBJ2-7, with 8 bases matching TRBD2. The sequence was obtained from a young man who received the YFV17D yellow fever vaccine. CDR3 bases: TGTGCCTTCTGTTACGGGACTAGTTATTACGAGCAGTACTTC. Protein: CAFCYGTSYYEQYF.